A selection of T cell receptor beta chains follows, all from one sample in a study of regulatory T cells in long-lasting Graves disease. TCRdb redid the calling of the multiplex PCR reads with MiXCR, one entry per CDR3 protein. Of about 470,000 distinct CDR3 sequences in the sample, 15% to 20% were seen once. The same sample was also studied in work on T cells in Graves' hyperthyroidism and ophthalmopathy.

The input for sequencing was peripheral blood mononuclear cells (PBMCs), taken at new diagnosis, from a patient treated with antithyroid drugs. Source of these receptors: a man aged 40-50 years with Graves disease. The CDR3 runs from the conserved cysteine through the conserved F or W. Each record gives: CDR3 length, V gene, J gene, clone size, D gene, CDR3 DNA, CDR3 protein. The D gene is left open where the match is weak. The size field is filled for only some rows; it gives once, few, many or a size class.

cdr3_length: 15; v_call: TRBV14; j_call: TRBJ2-2; clone_size: few; d_call: .; cdr3_nt: TGTGCCAGCAGCCAAGTTCAGGGTCCCACCGGGGAGCTGTTTTTT; cdr3_aa: CASSQVQGPTGELFF
cdr3_length: 12; v_call: TRBV19; j_call: TRBJ2-1; clone_size: .; d_call: .; cdr3_nt: TGTGCCAGTAGTACCCATTACAATGAGCAGTTCTTC; cdr3_aa: CASSTHYNEQFF
cdr3_length: 14; v_call: TRBV20-1; j_call: TRBJ1-6; clone_size: many; d_call: .; cdr3_nt: TGCAGTGCTAGAGAGGGTAATCAAAATTCACCCCTCCACTTT; cdr3_aa: CSAREGNQNSPLHF
cdr3_length: 15; v_call: TRBV15; j_call: TRBJ1-2; clone_size: few; d_call: .; cdr3_nt: TGTGCCACCAGCAGGCAGGACATAGATAACTATGGCTACACCTTC; cdr3_aa: CATSRQDIDNYGYTF
cdr3_length: 16; v_call: TRBV6-5; j_call: TRBJ2-5; clone_size: many; d_call: TRBD2; cdr3_nt: TGTGCCAGCAGTTACGAGGTGTCTAGCGGACCGGAGACCCAGTACTTC; cdr3_aa: CASSYEVSSGPETQYF
cdr3_length: 14; v_call: TRBV2; j_call: TRBJ2-7; clone_size: many; d_call: .; cdr3_nt: TGTGCCAGCAGTGAAGCCATTGGTTTGTACGAGCAGTACTTC; cdr3_aa: CASSEAIGLYEQYF
cdr3_length: 14; v_call: TRBV28; j_call: TRBJ2-5; clone_size: few; d_call: .; cdr3_nt: TGTGCCAGCAGCCCCGGAGTGAATCAAGAGACCCAGTACTTC; cdr3_aa: CASSPGVNQETQYF
cdr3_length: 15; v_call: TRBV6-2/TRBV6-3; j_call: TRBJ2-1; clone_size: many; d_call: .; cdr3_nt: TGTGCCAGCAGCGGACTTCGAAGCTCCTACAATGAGCAGTTCTTC; cdr3_aa: CASSGLRSSYNEQFF
cdr3_length: 15; v_call: TRBV20-1; j_call: TRBJ1-4; clone_size: .; d_call: .; cdr3_nt: TGCAGTGCCCGGTCTACAGCGTCAACTAATGAAAAACTGTTTTTT; cdr3_aa: CSARSTASTNEKLFF
cdr3_length: 14; v_call: TRBV4-2; j_call: TRBJ1-2; clone_size: many; d_call: .; cdr3_nt: TGTGCCAGCAGCCAAGATCGGACAGACTATGGCTACACCTTC; cdr3_aa: CASSQDRTDYGYTF
cdr3_length: 15; v_call: TRBV6-1; j_call: TRBJ1-2; clone_size: .; d_call: .; cdr3_nt: TGTGCCAGCAGTGAAGGGGGGGTTTTGAACTATGGCTACACCTTC; cdr3_aa: CASSEGGVLNYGYTF
cdr3_length: 12; v_call: TRBV30; j_call: TRBJ2-3; clone_size: many; d_call: .; cdr3_nt: TGTGCCTGGAGTTTCGGAGCAGATACGCAGTATTTT; cdr3_aa: CAWSFGADTQYF
cdr3_length: 23; v_call: TRBV7-9; j_call: TRBJ2-1; clone_size: .; d_call: TRBD2; cdr3_nt: TGTGCCAGCAGCTTAACGACTAGCGGACGGGGACCAATTACAGTTGGGGTGTACAATGAGCAGTTCTTC; cdr3_aa: CASSLTTSGRGPITVGVYNEQFF
cdr3_length: 17; v_call: TRBV20-1; j_call: TRBJ2-7; clone_size: few; d_call: .; cdr3_nt: TGCAGTGCTAGAGATATCCAGCGGCCCGAAATGGACGACGAGCAGTACTTC; cdr3_aa: CSARDIQRPEMDDEQYF
cdr3_length: 12; v_call: TRBV29-1; j_call: TRBJ2-7; clone_size: many; d_call: TRBD1; cdr3_nt: TGCAGCGCCCTAGGGACAGTCTACGAGCAGTACTTC; cdr3_aa: CSALGTVYEQYF
cdr3_length: 14; v_call: TRBV12-3/TRBV12-4; j_call: TRBJ2-7; clone_size: many; d_call: .; cdr3_nt: TGTGCCAGCAGTTATGGGGCGGGGAGGCGTGAGCAGTACTTC; cdr3_aa: CASSYGAGRREQYF
cdr3_length: 14; v_call: TRBV5-1; j_call: TRBJ2-3; clone_size: many; d_call: .; cdr3_nt: TGCGCCAGCAGCTTGAATGCCGGGACTCATACGCAGTATTTT; cdr3_aa: CASSLNAGTHTQYF
cdr3_length: 17; v_call: TRBV28; j_call: TRBJ1-5; clone_size: many; d_call: TRBD1; cdr3_nt: TGTGCCAGCAGTTTAGCCGCGACAGGGCTCGGCAATCAGCCCCAGCATTTT; cdr3_aa: CASSLAATGLGNQPQHF
cdr3_length: 14; v_call: TRBV30; j_call: TRBJ1-2; clone_size: many; d_call: .; cdr3_nt: TGTGCCTGGAGTGTAGGCGCTTGGGTCTATGGCTACACCTTC; cdr3_aa: CAWSVGAWVYGYTF
cdr3_length: 15; v_call: TRBV5-1; j_call: TRBJ2-1; clone_size: few; d_call: .; cdr3_nt: TGCGCCAGCAGCTTGGAGGGGGGCATCGGCGATGAGCAGTTCTTC; cdr3_aa: CASSLEGGIGDEQFF
cdr3_length: 12; v_call: TRBV28; j_call: TRBJ2-7; clone_size: .; d_call: .; cdr3_nt: TGTGCCAGCAGCGCCGTCGCCTACGAGCAGTACTTC; cdr3_aa: CASSAVAYEQYF
cdr3_length: 16; v_call: TRBV28; j_call: TRBJ2-1; clone_size: .; d_call: .; cdr3_nt: TGTGCCAGCAGTTCCCGTACAGCACAATCCTACAATGAGCAGTTCTTC; cdr3_aa: CASSSRTAQSYNEQFF
cdr3_length: 13; v_call: TRBV27; j_call: TRBJ1-4; clone_size: .; d_call: .; cdr3_nt: TGTGCCAGCAGAAGGGTGCCGGATGAAAAACTGTTTTTT; cdr3_aa: CASRRVPDEKLFF
cdr3_length: 14; v_call: TRBV12-5; j_call: TRBJ2-5; clone_size: few; d_call: .; cdr3_nt: TGTGCTAGTGGTCCTGGGACCGAAAGAGGGACCCAGTACTTC; cdr3_aa: CASGPGTERGTQYF
cdr3_length: 13; v_call: TRBV20-1; j_call: TRBJ2-5; clone_size: many; d_call: .; cdr3_nt: TGCAGTGCTAGATCTCGACGGCAAGAGACCCAGTACTTC; cdr3_aa: CSARSRRQETQYF
cdr3_length: 14; v_call: TRBV29-1; j_call: TRBJ1-2; clone_size: .; d_call: TRBD1; cdr3_nt: TGCAGCGCCGAGACAGGGGTTGGATCCTATGGCTACACCTTC; cdr3_aa: CSAETGVGSYGYTF
cdr3_length: 13; v_call: TRBV5-1; j_call: TRBJ2-3; clone_size: many; d_call: .; cdr3_nt: TGCGCCAGCAGCTTGGCCCCCGAGAATACGCAGTATTTT; cdr3_aa: CASSLAPENTQYF
cdr3_length: 19; v_call: TRBV29-1; j_call: TRBJ1-1; clone_size: few; d_call: .; cdr3_nt: TGCAGCGTTGTTATTTGGGCTAACAGGGCTTTTCAGGTCAACACTGAAGCTTTCTTT; cdr3_aa: CSVVIWANRAFQVNTEAFF
cdr3_length: 15; v_call: TRBV3-1; j_call: TRBJ2-7; clone_size: .; d_call: .; cdr3_nt: TGTGCCAGCAGCCAAGCGACTAGGGGCGGCTACGAGCAGTACTTC; cdr3_aa: CASSQATRGGYEQYF
cdr3_length: 14; v_call: TRBV20-1; j_call: TRBJ2-1; clone_size: many; d_call: TRBD2; cdr3_nt: TGCAGTGCTAGTCCAGGACTAGGAAATAATGAGCAGTTCTTC; cdr3_aa: CSASPGLGNNEQFF
cdr3_length: 14; v_call: TRBV12-3/TRBV12-4; j_call: TRBJ1-6; clone_size: few; d_call: .; cdr3_nt: TGTGCCAGCAGTACCGGGACCTCTAATTCACCCCTCCACTTT; cdr3_aa: CASSTGTSNSPLHF
cdr3_length: 14; v_call: TRBV20-1; j_call: TRBJ1-4; clone_size: few; d_call: .; cdr3_nt: TGCAGTGTGAACAATCAGGGCCCTAATGAAAAACTGTTTTTT; cdr3_aa: CSVNNQGPNEKLFF
cdr3_length: 14; v_call: TRBV6-1; j_call: TRBJ2-1; clone_size: .; d_call: .; cdr3_nt: TGTGCCAGCAGTGATGTAGGGGTCTGGCATGAGCAGTTCTTC; cdr3_aa: CASSDVGVWHEQFF
cdr3_length: 15; v_call: TRBV19; j_call: TRBJ1-1; clone_size: few; d_call: .; cdr3_nt: TGTGCCAGTAGTAAGGGAAGGCGACGGGGTTTGGAAGCTTTCTTT; cdr3_aa: CASSKGRRRGLEAFF
cdr3_length: 14; v_call: TRBV9; j_call: TRBJ2-2; clone_size: many; d_call: .; cdr3_nt: TGTGCCAGCAGCGTAGAGGCAAACACCGGGGAGCTGTTTTTT; cdr3_aa: CASSVEANTGELFF
cdr3_length: 15; v_call: TRBV10-3; j_call: TRBJ1-2; clone_size: few; d_call: .; cdr3_nt: TGTGCCATCAGTGCCGTGGCAGGGACTAACTATGGCTACACCTTC; cdr3_aa: CAISAVAGTNYGYTF
cdr3_length: 14; v_call: TRBV2; j_call: TRBJ1-5; clone_size: many; d_call: .; cdr3_nt: TGTGCCAGCAGTGGGGGGGTTTTTGTTCAGCCCCAGCATTTT; cdr3_aa: CASSGGVFVQPQHF
cdr3_length: 16; v_call: TRBV28; j_call: TRBJ2-1; clone_size: many; d_call: TRBD2; cdr3_nt: TGTGCCAGCAGTTTATTGGGTAGCGGGTTAGACAATGAGCAGTTCTTC; cdr3_aa: CASSLLGSGLDNEQFF
cdr3_length: 15; v_call: TRBV13; j_call: TRBJ1-5; clone_size: .; d_call: .; cdr3_nt: TGTGCCAGCAGCTTAGGCGGGTGGGGCAATCAGCCCCAGCATTTT; cdr3_aa: CASSLGGWGNQPQHF
cdr3_length: 12; v_call: TRBV2; j_call: TRBJ2-1; clone_size: few; d_call: .; cdr3_nt: TGTGCCAGCGCAACCACGCGCAATGAGCAGTTCTTC; cdr3_aa: CASATTRNEQFF
cdr3_length: 13; v_call: TRBV20-1; j_call: TRBJ2-7; clone_size: many; d_call: TRBD2; cdr3_nt: TGCAGTGCTGGACTAGCGGGAGGCAACGAGCAGTACTTC; cdr3_aa: CSAGLAGGNEQYF
cdr3_length: 13; v_call: TRBV7-3; j_call: TRBJ2-2; clone_size: many; d_call: .; cdr3_nt: TGTGCCAGCAGCTCCTCGAGGGCCGGGGAGCTGTTTTTT; cdr3_aa: CASSSSRAGELFF
cdr3_length: 18; v_call: TRBV10-3; j_call: TRBJ2-7; clone_size: many; d_call: TRBD2; cdr3_nt: TGTGCCATCAGTGAGGGGGCAGGGGGGACTAGCGGGAACTACGAGCAGTACTTC; cdr3_aa: CAISEGAGGTSGNYEQYF
cdr3_length: 14; v_call: TRBV20-1; j_call: TRBJ1-1; clone_size: many; d_call: .; cdr3_nt: TGCAGTGCTAGAGAGTGGGGGGCTGGCACTGAAGCTTTCTTT; cdr3_aa: CSAREWGAGTEAFF
cdr3_length: 15; v_call: TRBV28; j_call: TRBJ2-3; clone_size: .; d_call: .; cdr3_nt: TGTGCCAGCAGTTCGCCCGGGAATGGGGGAGATACGCAGTATTTT; cdr3_aa: CASSSPGNGGDTQYF
cdr3_length: 15; v_call: TRBV20-1; j_call: TRBJ2-3; clone_size: .; d_call: TRBD2; cdr3_nt: TGCAGTGCTTCACTTCTAGCGGGAAAGGCAGATACGCAGTATTTT; cdr3_aa: CSASLLAGKADTQYF
cdr3_length: 14; v_call: TRBV30; j_call: TRBJ2-5; clone_size: few; d_call: .; cdr3_nt: TGTGCCTGGAGTGTGGGGATAAAGGGAGAGACCCAGTACTTC; cdr3_aa: CAWSVGIKGETQYF
cdr3_length: 17; v_call: TRBV24-1; j_call: TRBJ2-1; clone_size: many; d_call: TRBD2; cdr3_nt: TGTGCCACCAGTGACCCTCGACCGGGACTAGCGGGAGCGGAGCAGTTCTTC; cdr3_aa: CATSDPRPGLAGAEQFF